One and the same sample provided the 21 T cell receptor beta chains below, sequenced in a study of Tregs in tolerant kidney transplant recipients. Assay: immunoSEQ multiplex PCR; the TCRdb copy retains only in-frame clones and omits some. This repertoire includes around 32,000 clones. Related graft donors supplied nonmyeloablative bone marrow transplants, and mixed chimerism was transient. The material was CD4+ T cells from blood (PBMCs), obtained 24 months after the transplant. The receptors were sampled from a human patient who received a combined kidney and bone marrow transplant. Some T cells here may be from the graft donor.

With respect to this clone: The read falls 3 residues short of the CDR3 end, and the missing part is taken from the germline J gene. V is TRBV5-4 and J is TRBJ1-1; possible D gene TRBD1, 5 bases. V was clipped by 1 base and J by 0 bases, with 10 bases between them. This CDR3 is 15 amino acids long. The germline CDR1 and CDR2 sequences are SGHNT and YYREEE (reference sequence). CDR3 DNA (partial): TGTGCCAGCAGCTTGTCCCTGACAGTGAACACTGAA. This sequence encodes CASSLSLTVNTE. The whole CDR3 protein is CASSLSLTVNTEAFF.

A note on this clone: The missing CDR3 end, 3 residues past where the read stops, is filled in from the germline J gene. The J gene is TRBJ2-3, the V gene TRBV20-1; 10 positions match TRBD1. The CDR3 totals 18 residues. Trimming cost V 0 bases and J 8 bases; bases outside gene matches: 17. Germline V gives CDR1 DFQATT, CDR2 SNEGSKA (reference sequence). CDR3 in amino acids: CSARDVTGGSQSGGTQYF. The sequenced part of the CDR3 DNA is TGCAGTGCTAGAGACGTGACAGGGGGCTCTCAAAGCGGGGGTACG.

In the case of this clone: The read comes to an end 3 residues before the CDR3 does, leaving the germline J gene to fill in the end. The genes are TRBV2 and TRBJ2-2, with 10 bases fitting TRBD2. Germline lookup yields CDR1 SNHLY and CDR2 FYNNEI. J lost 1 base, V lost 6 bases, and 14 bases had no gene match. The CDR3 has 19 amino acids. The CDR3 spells CASSEFAQLAGKNTGELFF. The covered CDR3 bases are TGTGCCAGCAGCGAATTCGCCCAACTAGCGGGAAAGAACACCGGGGAG.

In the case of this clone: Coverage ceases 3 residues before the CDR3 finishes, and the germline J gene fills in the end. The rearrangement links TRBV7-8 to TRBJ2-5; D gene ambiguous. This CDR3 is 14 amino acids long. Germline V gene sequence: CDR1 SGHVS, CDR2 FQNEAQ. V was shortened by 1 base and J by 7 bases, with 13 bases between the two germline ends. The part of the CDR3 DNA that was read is TGTGCCAGCAGCTTAGACGCGGCCCGCGGGACC. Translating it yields CASSLDAARGT. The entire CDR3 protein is CASSLDAARGTQYF.

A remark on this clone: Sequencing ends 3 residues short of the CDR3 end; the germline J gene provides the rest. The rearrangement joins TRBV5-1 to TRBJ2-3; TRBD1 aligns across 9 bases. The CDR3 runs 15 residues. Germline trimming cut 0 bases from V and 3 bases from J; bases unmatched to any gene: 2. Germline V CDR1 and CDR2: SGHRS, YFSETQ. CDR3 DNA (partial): TGCGCCAGCAGCTTGGGGACAGGGGAAACAGATACG. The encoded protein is CASSLGTGETDT. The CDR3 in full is CASSLGTGETDTQYF.

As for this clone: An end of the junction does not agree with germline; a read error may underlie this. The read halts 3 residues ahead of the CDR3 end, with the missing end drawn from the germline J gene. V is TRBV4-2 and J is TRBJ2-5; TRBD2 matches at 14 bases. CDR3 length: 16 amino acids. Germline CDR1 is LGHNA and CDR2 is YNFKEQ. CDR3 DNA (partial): TGCGCCAGCAGTCCCTCGACTAGCGGGAGGGCTGAGACC. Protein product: CASSPSTSGRAET. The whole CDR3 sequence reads CASSPSTSGRAETQYF.

Incomplete CDR3 DNA: TGCGCCAGCAGCCAAGTTCGGACAACTCGAAACACC. Amino acid sequence: CASSQVRTTRNT. The full CDR3 is CASSQVRTTRNTIYF. This sequence joins TRBV4-1 and TRBJ1-3, with D perhaps TRBD1 (5 bases). The read stops 3 residues short of the end of the CDR3; the missing end is completed from the germline J gene. The length of the CDR3 is 15 residues. V gave up 1 base and J gave up 5 bases, with 12 bases separating them. CDR1 MGHRA and CDR2 YSYEKL come from the germline V gene.

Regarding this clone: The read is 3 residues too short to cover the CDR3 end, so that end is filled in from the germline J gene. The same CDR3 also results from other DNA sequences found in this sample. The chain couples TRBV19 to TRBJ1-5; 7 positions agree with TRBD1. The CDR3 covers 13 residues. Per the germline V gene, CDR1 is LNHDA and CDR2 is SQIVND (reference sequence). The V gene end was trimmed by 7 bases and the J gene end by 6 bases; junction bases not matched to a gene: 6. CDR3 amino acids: CASNDREAQPQHF. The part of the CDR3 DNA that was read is TGTGCCAGTAACGACAGGGAAGCTCAGCCC.

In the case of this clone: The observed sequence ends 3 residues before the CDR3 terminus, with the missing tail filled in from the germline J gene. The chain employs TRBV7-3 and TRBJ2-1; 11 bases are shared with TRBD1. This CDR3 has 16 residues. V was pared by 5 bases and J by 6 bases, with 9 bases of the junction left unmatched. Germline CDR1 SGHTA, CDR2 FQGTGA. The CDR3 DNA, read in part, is TGTGCCAGCAGCAAGACCCGGGACAGGGGGTCCAATGAG. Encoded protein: CASSKTRDRGSNE. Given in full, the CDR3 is CASSKTRDRGSNEQFF.

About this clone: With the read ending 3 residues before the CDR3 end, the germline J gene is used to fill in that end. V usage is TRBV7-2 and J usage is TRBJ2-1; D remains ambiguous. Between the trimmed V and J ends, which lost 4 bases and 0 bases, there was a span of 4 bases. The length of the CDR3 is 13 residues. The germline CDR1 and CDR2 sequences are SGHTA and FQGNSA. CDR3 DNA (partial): TGTGCCAGCAGCTCCAGCTCCTACAATGAG. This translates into CASSSSSYNE. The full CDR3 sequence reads CASSSSSYNEQFF.

The covered CDR3 bases are TGTGCCAGCAGCTCGACAGGGGCCTCCTACGAG. Translating it yields CASSSTGASYE. The CDR3 reads in full as CASSSTGASYEQYF. This rearrangement joins TRBV7-9 to TRBJ2-7; 8 nucleotides align to TRBD1. The CDR3 extends 3 residues past the end of the read, so its final part is completed from the germline J gene. Per germline, CDR1 SEHNR and CDR2 FQNEAQ (reference sequence). V gave up 4 bases and J gave up 0 bases; unmatched junction bases: 2. The CDR3 length is 14 residues. Variable domain in full (rest from reference TRBV7-9 and TRBJ2-7): DTGVSQNPRHKITKRGQNVTFRCDPISEHNRLYWYRQTLGQGPEFLTYFQNEAQLEKSRLLSDRFSAERPKGSFSTLEIQRTEQGDSAMYLCASSSTGASYEQYFGPGTRLTVT.

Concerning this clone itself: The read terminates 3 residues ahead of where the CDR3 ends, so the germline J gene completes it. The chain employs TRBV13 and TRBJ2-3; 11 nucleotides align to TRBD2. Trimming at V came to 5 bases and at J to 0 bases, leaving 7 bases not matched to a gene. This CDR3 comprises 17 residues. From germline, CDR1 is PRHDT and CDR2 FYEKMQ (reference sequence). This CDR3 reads CASSVQTSGVSTDTQYF. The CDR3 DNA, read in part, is TGTGCCAGCAGCGTCCAGACTAGCGGGGTTAGCACAGATACG. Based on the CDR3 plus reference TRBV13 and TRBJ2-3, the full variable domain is AAGVIQSPRHLIKEKRETATLKCYPIPRHDTVYWYQQGPGQDPQFLISFYEKMQSDKGSIPDRFSAQQFSDYHSELNMSSLELGDSALYFCASSVQTSGVSTDTQYFGPGTRLTVL.

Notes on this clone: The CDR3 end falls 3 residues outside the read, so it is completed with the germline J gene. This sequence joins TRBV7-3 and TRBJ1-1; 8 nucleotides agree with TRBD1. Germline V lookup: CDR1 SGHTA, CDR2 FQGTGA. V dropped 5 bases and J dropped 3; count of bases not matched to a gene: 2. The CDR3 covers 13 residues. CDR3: CASSIQGDTEAFF. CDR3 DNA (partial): TGTGCCAGCAGCATACAGGGGGACACTGAA.

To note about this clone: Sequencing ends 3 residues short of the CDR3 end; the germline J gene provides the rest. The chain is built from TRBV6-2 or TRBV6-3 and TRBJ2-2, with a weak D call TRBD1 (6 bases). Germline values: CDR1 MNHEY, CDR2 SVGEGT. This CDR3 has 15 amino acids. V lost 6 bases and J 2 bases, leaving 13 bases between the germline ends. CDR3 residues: CASSPGHTNTGELFF. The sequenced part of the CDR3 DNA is TGTGCCAGCAGCCCGGGACATACTAACACCGGGGAG.

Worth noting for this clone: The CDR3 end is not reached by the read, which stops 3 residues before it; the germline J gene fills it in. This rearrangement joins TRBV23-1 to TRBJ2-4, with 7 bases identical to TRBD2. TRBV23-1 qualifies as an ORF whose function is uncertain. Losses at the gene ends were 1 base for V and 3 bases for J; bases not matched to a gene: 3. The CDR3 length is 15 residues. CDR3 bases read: TGCGCCAGCAGTCAATGGGGGGGAGGCAAAAACATT. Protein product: CASSQWGGGKNI. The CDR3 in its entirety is CASSQWGGGKNIQYF.

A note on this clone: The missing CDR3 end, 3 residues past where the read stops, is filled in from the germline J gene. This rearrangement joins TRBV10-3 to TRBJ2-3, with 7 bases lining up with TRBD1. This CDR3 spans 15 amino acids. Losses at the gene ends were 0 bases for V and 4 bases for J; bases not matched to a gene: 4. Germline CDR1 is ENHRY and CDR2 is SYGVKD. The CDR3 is CAISESTGRADTQYF. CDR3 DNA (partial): TGTGCCATCAGTGAGTCGACAGGGCGGGCAGATACG.

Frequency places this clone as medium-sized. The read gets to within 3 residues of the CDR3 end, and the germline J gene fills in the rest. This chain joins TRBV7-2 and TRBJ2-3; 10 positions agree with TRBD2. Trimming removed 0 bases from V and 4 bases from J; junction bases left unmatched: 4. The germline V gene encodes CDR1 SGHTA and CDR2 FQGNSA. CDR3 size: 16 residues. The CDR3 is CASSLASSGSPDTQYF. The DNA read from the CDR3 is TGTGCCAGCAGCTTAGCTTCTAGCGGGAGCCCAGATACG.

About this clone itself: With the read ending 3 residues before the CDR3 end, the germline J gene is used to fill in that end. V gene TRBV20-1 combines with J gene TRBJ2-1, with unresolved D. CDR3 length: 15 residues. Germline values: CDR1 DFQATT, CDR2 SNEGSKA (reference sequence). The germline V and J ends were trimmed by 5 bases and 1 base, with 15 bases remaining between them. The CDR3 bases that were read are TGCAGTGCTTCCCTGGCGGTCGGGTCCTACAATGAG. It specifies CSASLAVGSYNE. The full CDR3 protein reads CSASLAVGSYNEQFF.

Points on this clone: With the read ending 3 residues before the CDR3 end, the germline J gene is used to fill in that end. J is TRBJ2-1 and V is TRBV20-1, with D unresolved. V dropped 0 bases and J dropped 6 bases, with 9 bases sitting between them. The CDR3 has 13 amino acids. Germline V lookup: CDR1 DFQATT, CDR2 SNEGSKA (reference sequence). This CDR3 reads CSARDEPINEQFF. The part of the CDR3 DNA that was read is TGCAGTGCTAGAGATGAGCCTATCAATGAG.

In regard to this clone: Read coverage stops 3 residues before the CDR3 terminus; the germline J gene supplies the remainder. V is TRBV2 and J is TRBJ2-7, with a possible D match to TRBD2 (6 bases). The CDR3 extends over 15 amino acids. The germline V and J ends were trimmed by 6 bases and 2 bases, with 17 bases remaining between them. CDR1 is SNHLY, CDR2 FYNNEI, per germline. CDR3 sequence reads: CASRLLRGSAYEQYF. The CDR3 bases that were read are TGTGCCAGCAGACTACTACGGGGGTCGGCCTACGAG.

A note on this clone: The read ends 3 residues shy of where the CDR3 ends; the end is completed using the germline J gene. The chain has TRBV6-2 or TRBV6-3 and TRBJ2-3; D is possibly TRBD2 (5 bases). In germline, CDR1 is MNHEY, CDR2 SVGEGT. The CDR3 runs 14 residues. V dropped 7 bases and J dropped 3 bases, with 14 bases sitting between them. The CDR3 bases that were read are TGTGCCAGCAAAAAGCGGATACTAACAGATACG. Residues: CASKKRILTDT. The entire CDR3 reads CASKKRILTDTQYF.